This is a list of T cell receptor beta chains from one sample in a study of blood T cell repertoires in COVID-19. Repertoires were generated with immunoSEQ multiplex PCR, while TCRdb's copy carries only in-frame clones and drops some. The profile shows about 27,000 clones, around 83% of them singletons. Sequencing used peripheral blood. These receptors were taken from an older man with active COVID-19. The CDR3 runs from the conserved cysteine through the conserved F or W. The D gene is left open where the match is weak. Clone size is shown for a subset of rows, as once, few, many or a class of expanded clone.

TRBJ1-2,TRBD1,TRBV18,NA,TGTGCCAGCTCACAGGACAGGGGTGGGCATGGCTACACCTTC,CASSQDRGGHGYTF
TRBJ2-3,NA,TRBV4-1,few,TGCGCCAGCAGCCAAGAACCGTCAGGGTCTAGCACAGATACGCAGTATTTT,CASSQEPSGSSTDTQYF
TRBJ2-1,NA,TRBV25-1,NA,TGTGCCAGCAGTGATGGAATTAGGGGTTGGGAGCAGTTCTTC,CASSDGIRGWEQFF
TRBJ2-3,NA,TRBV30,NA,TGTGCCTGGAGGGTGGGGGGTTTTAGCACAGATACGCAGTATTTT,CAWRVGGFSTDTQYF
TRBJ1-4,TRBD1,TRBV30,NA,TGTGCCTGGAGATTACAGGGGTTTAGTAATGAAAAACTGTTTTTT,CAWRLQGFSNEKLFF
TRBJ1-2,NA,TRBV29-1,few,TGCAGCGGCGCAGACAGTTCGGGCTACACCTTC,CSGADSSGYTF
TRBJ2-3,TRBD2,TRBV4-2,NA,TGTGCCAGCAGCCAGGGACTAGCCTTCGGGGATACGCAGTATTTT,CASSQGLAFGDTQYF
TRBJ1-6,NA,TRBV2,NA,TGTGCCAGCAGTGACAGGGGCTTTAGGAATTCACCCCTCCACTTT,CASSDRGFRNSPLHF
TRBJ1-6,NA,TRBV5-1,NA,TGCGCCAGCAGCTTGACCCCGACCAGGATTTTTAATTCACCCCTCCACTTT,CASSLTPTRIFNSPLHF
TRBJ2-1,NA,TRBV24-1,NA,TGTGCCACCAGAGGGGGGGTCTACAATGAGCAGTTCTTC,CATRGGVYNEQFF
TRBJ1-6,NA,TRBV7-9,NA,TGTGCCAGCAGCCTAGTGGGCAGGGACCTCCACTTT,CASSLVGRDLHF
TRBJ1-1,NA,TRBV19,NA,TGTGCCAGTAGCCTACCGGGAGGAGGTACTGAAGCTTTCTTT,CASSLPGGGTEAFF
TRBJ1-1,TRBD1,TRBV6-5,NA,TGTGCCAGCAGTTATCACGGACAGGGAGGCACTGAAGCTTTCTTT,CASSYHGQGGTEAFF
TRBJ2-3,NA,TRBV5-1,once,TGCGCCAGCAGCTTGGCGGAGAGCACAGATACGCAGTATTTT,CASSLAESTDTQYF
TRBJ1-2,TRBD1,TRBV30,NA,TGTGCCTGGAGTAACGACAGGGGGGCCTATGGCTACACCTTC,CAWSNDRGAYGYTF
TRBJ1-2,NA,TRBV19,NA,TGTGCCAGTAGTATAGGGTCGACACCTACAACCTATGGCTACACCTTC,CASSIGSTPTTYGYTF
TRBJ2-6,NA,TRBV11-2,NA,TGTGCCAGCAGCTCATACGACAGATCTGGGGCCAACGTCCTGACTTTC,CASSSYDRSGANVLTF
TRBJ2-1,TRBD2,TRBV11-2,NA,TGTGCCAGCAGGGGACTAGCGGCTCACAATGAGCAGTTCTTC,CASRGLAAHNEQFF
TRBJ1-6,NA,TRBV11-1,NA,TGTGCCAGCAGCTTACAGGGGTGGAATTCACCCCTCCACTTT,CASSLQGWNSPLHF
TRBJ1-1,NA,TRBV25-1,NA,TGTGCCAGCAGTGCCCGGGACAAGAACACTGAAGCTTTCTTT,CASSARDKNTEAFF
TRBJ2-1,TRBD2,TRBV24-1,NA,TGTGCCACCCGCGGGACTAGCGGGAGTGATTATCGCAATGAGCAGTTCTTC,CATRGTSGSDYRNEQFF
TRBJ2-5,TRBD2,TRBV5-4,NA,TGTGCCAGCAGCTCTAGCGGGTACTCAGGGGAGACCCAGTACTTC,CASSSSGYSGETQYF
TRBJ2-4,NA,TRBV5-6,NA,TGTGCCAGCAGCTCGTACCCTCCGATAGAAAACATTCAGTACTTC,CASSSYPPIENIQYF
TRBJ2-1,TRBD2,TRBV9,few,TGTGCCAGCAGCGCCGGGGGGGCCTACAATGAGCAGTTCTTC,CASSAGGAYNEQFF
TRBJ1-1,NA,TRBV2,NA,TGTGCCAGCAGTTCTACGAACACTGAAGCTTTCTTT,CASSSTNTEAFF
TRBJ1-5,NA,TRBV6-5,NA,TGTGCCAGCAGTTATCAGAGCAATCAGCCCCAGCATTTT,CASSYQSNQPQHF
TRBJ2-3,NA,TRBV7-8,once,TGTGCCAGCAGCTTAGTCGCGAGCACAGATACGCAGTATTTT,CASSLVASTDTQYF
TRBJ1-5,NA,TRBV6-1,NA,TGTGCCAGCAGTGAACCAGTTTCAAAGCCCCAGCATTTT,CASSEPVSKPQHF
TRBJ2-5,TRBD1,TRBV4-1,NA,TGCGCCAGCAGCCTCGCACAGGGGCAAGAGACCCAGTACTTC,CASSLAQGQETQYF
TRBJ1-2,TRBD1,TRBV3-1/TRBV3-2,few,TGTGCCAGCAGCTTACTGGACAGGGAGGGTGGCTACACCTTC,CASSLLDREGGYTF
TRBJ1-4,NA,TRBV4-1,NA,TGCGCCAGCAGCCCTGGGGTGAGGGCTCGGGGTGAAAAACTGTTTTTT,CASSPGVRARGEKLFF
TRBJ1-6,TRBD1,TRBV10-3,NA,TGTGCCATCAGTCAGGGCGGGACAGCTAATTCACCCCTCCACTTT,CAISQGGTANSPLHF
TRBJ2-5,NA,TRBV5-1,few,TGCGCCAGCAGCTTAACTAGTCTCCAAGAGACCCAGTACTTC,CASSLTSLQETQYF
TRBJ2-7,NA,TRBV6-5,NA,TGTGCCAGCATGTGGGGGGTTTTTGAGCAGTACTTC,CASMWGVFEQYF
TRBJ2-3,TRBD2,TRBV7-9,NA,TGTGCCAGCAGTCCCCTGGGGGGGAGGCTCACAGATACGCAGTATTTT,CASSPLGGRLTDTQYF
TRBJ2-7,TRBD1,TRBV12-3/TRBV12-4,NA,TGTGCCAGCAGTTTCCCAGGGGGATACGAGCAGTACTTC,CASSFPGGYEQYF
TRBJ1-1,NA,TRBV28,NA,TGTGCCAGCCTCCCCCCGGGAAAGGACACTGAAGCTTTCTTT,CASLPPGKDTEAFF
TRBJ2-1,TRBD2,TRBV15,NA,TGTGCCACCAGCAGGGAACTAGCGTCTTCCTACAATGAGCAGTTCTTC,CATSRELASSYNEQFF
TRBJ1-1,NA,TRBV3-1/TRBV3-2,NA,TGTGCCAGCAGCCAAGGAACGGGGGACACTGAAGCTTTCTTT,CASSQGTGDTEAFF